The sequence of this T cell receptor beta chain was determined in a study of blood T cell repertoires in COVID-19. CDR3 length: 12 amino acids. The germline gives CDR1 SGHTA, CDR2 FQGTGA. V lost 6 bases to trimming and J lost 8 bases; unmatched junction nucleotides: 4. The protocol was immunoSEQ multiplex PCR, while the TCRdb copy is restricted to in-frame clones and leaves out a portion. The sample holds 200,000 to 250,000 clones, about nine tenths seen once. Sequencing used PBMCs or T cells enriched from blood (not recorded which). The TCR originated in a woman younger than 45 who had recovered from COVID-19. The genes are TRBV7-3 and TRBJ2-1; 7 bases agree with TRBD2. The CDR3 sequence: CASSAGRDEQFF. In DNA form, the CDR3 reads TGTGCCAGCAGTGCGGGGAGGGATGAGCAGTTCTTC.